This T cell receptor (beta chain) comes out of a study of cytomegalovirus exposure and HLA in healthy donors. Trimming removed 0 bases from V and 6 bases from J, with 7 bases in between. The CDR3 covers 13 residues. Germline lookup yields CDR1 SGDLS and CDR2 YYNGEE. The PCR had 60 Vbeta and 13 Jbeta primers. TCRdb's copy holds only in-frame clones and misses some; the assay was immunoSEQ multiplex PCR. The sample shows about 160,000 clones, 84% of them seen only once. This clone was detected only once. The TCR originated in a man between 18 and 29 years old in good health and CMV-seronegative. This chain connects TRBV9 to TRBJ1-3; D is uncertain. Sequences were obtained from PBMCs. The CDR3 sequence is CASSVGGENTIYF. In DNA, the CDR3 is TGTGCCAGCAGCGTAGGCGGGGAAAACACCATATATTTT.